The source of this T cell receptor beta chain is a study of neurological immune-mediated disorders. The CDR3 totals 13 residues. Per the germline V gene, CDR1 is SQVTM and CDR2 is ANQGSEA. The V end was cut by 8 bases, the J end by 6 bases, with 17 bases between. This clonotype has a count of ten or more. Its specificity is not known. For the unsorted libraries, 2 million PBMCs stored at -80 C served as input. Synthesis of cDNA was performed by 5'RACE using 10-nucleotide random UMIs. TCRdb itself ran the 5' RACE reads through MiXCR, one entry per CDR3 protein. The repertoire holds tens of thousands of distinct CDR3 sequences, more than 9.5% seen once, with approximately 12% in the top ten. Study results and limitations: None of the CDR3 amino acid sequences of expanded clones were shared across subjects, and this suggested private repertoires in all groups. HTLV-1-associated myelopathy ranked highest for TCR clonal expansion and multiple sclerosis lowest, beneath healthy controls.

The clonotype originates from a woman in her fifties or sixties with HTLV-1-associated myelopathy (HAM/TSP). Sequencing was done on a sample of PBMCs. The J gene is TRBJ1-5, the V gene TRBV29-1, with D hard to call. CDR3 sequence (DNA): TGCAGCACTGTGGAAAGTGACGGTCAGCCCCAGCATTTT. Protein sequence: CSTVESDGQPQHF.